Listed below are T cell receptor beta chains from one sample, sequenced in a study of blood T cell repertoires in COVID-19. Some clones are missing from TCRdb's copy, which holds only in-frame ones; the method was immunoSEQ multiplex PCR. The sample lists some 260,000 clones, around 90% seen once, with approximately 1.4% in the top ten. The sample was peripheral blood. The receptors shown here come from an elderly man with acute or convalescent COVID-19. Both conserved end residues are part of each CDR3. The D gene is left open where the match is weak. Only some rows state a clone size, as once, few, many or a class for expanded clones.

.	TRBD2	TRBV29-1	TRBJ2-5	CSVMGTGGETQYF	TGCAGCGTTATGGGGACGGGGGGGGAGACCCAGTACTTC
.	TRBD2	TRBV2	TRBJ2-1	CASSEVSSGSYEQFF	TGTGCCAGCAGTGAAGTGTCTAGCGGGAGCTATGAGCAGTTCTTC
.	.	TRBV6-6	TRBJ1-5	CASTQGGMGPQHF	TGTGCCAGCACTCAGGGAGGGATGGGGCCCCAGCATTTT
.	.	TRBV9	TRBJ2-1	CASTPSGGPYNEQFF	TGTGCCAGCACGCCCTCCGGGGGGCCCTACAATGAGCAGTTCTTC
.	.	TRBV4-2	TRBJ2-2	CASSQVVAGNTGELFF	TGTGCCAGCAGCCAAGTCGTCGCGGGGAACACCGGGGAGCTGTTTTTT
.	TRBD1	TRBV2	TRBJ1-5	CASSQTGGLGNQPQHF	TGTGCCAGCAGCCAAACAGGGGGGTTAGGCAATCAGCCCCAGCATTTT
once	.	TRBV19	TRBJ1-3	CATLVAASSGNTIYF	TGTGCCACCCTGGTCGCAGCGAGCTCTGGAAACACCATATATTTT
once	TRBD1	TRBV24-1	TRBJ2-3	CATSDPTGRKTDTQYF	TGTGCCACCAGTGACCCGACAGGGCGGAAGACAGATACGCAGTATTTT
.	.	TRBV4-2	TRBJ2-7	CASSQVEESYEQYF	TGTGCCAGCAGCCAAGTTGAGGAATCCTACGAGCAGTACTTC
.	.	TRBV7-8	TRBJ1-2	CASSSARTGNYGYTF	TGTGCCAGCAGCTCCGCTAGAACAGGGAACTATGGCTACACCTTC
.	TRBD1	TRBV29-1	TRBJ1-4	CSVVGGGTNEKLFF	TGCAGCGTTGTAGGGGGCGGCACTAATGAAAAACTGTTTTTT
.	.	TRBV19	TRBJ2-1	CASSPRPSSYNEQFF	TGTGCCAGTAGTCCCCGTCCGAGCTCCTACAATGAGCAGTTCTTC
.	TRBD1	TRBV24-1	TRBJ2-7	CATSDRDRGSREQYF	TGTGCCACCAGTGATCGGGACAGGGGATCTAGAGAGCAGTACTTC
few	TRBD2	TRBV19	TRBJ2-7	CASSRSGMGAYEQYF	TGTGCCAGTAGTAGAAGCGGGATGGGGGCCTACGAGCAGTACTTC
.	.	TRBV7-9	TRBJ1-6	CASNFQGPNSPLHF	TGTGCCAGCAATTTCCAGGGCCCTAATTCACCCCTCCACTTT
.	.	TRBV4-3	TRBJ1-1	CASSQEHSLNTEAFF	TGCGCCAGCAGTCAAGAGCACTCCTTGAACACTGAAGCTTTCTTT
.	.	TRBV9	TRBJ2-3	CASSAVGQGFSTDTQYF	TGTGCCAGCAGCGCCGTGGGACAAGGCTTTAGCACAGATACGCAGTATTTT
.	TRBD1	TRBV18	TRBJ2-3	CASSPTAGTGYTDTQYF	TGTGCCAGCTCCCCGACGGCCGGGACAGGATACACAGATACGCAGTATTTT
.	.	TRBV10-3	TRBJ2-7	CAIKGGQGNEQYF	TGTGCCATCAAGGGGGGGCAGGGTAATGAGCAGTACTTC
.	TRBD2	TRBV2	TRBJ2-3	CASSAGGGTDTQYF	TGTGCCAGCAGTGCGGGGGGTGGAACAGATACGCAGTATTTT
.	TRBD1	TRBV19	TRBJ1-2	CASSLTRQGRDGYTF	TGTGCCAGTAGTCTTACCAGACAGGGGAGAGATGGCTACACCTTC
.	TRBD1	TRBV5-4	TRBJ2-1	CASSQTGDPYNEQFF	TGTGCCAGCAGCCAAACAGGGGATCCCTACAATGAGCAGTTCTTC
.	.	TRBV7-2	TRBJ2-5	CASSPDRRAETQYF	TGTGCCAGCAGCCCTGACCGAAGAGCGGAGACCCAGTACTTC
.	TRBD2	TRBV28	TRBJ2-3	CASSFWVAGPDTQYF	TGTGCCAGCAGTTTTTGGGTAGCGGGCCCAGATACGCAGTATTTT
.	.	TRBV29-1	TRBJ1-1	CSVEAGTEAFF	TGCAGCGTTGAAGCAGGCACTGAAGCTTTCTTT
.	.	TRBV18	TRBJ1-2	CASSSSQGYYGYTF	TGTGCCAGCTCGAGCTCACAGGGATACTATGGCTACACCTTC
.	TRBD2	TRBV12-3/TRBV12-4	TRBJ2-1	CASSPGLAIGLFF	TGTGCCAGCAGTCCCGGACTAGCGATTGGTCTCTTCTTC
.	.	TRBV28	TRBJ1-3	CASRDTGTIGNTIYF	TGTGCCAGCAGGGACACAGGAACGATCGGAAACACCATATATTTT
.	TRBD1	TRBV11-3	TRBJ2-1	CASSLGFGQGAGEQFF	TGTGCCAGCAGCTTAGGGTTTGGACAGGGGGCTGGTGAGCAGTTCTTC
.	.	TRBV6-2/TRBV6-3	TRBJ2-3	CASSYSLRGTDTQYF	TGTGCCAGCAGTTACTCGTTGAGGGGCACAGATACGCAGTATTTT
.	.	TRBV5-5	TRBJ1-1	CASSSGSGSDTEAFF	TGTGCCAGCAGCTCGGGATCGGGGTCTGACACTGAAGCTTTCTTT
.	TRBD1	TRBV2	TRBJ2-5	CASSPPGQGYF	TGTGCCAGCAGTCCGCCGGGACAGGGGTACTTC
once	.	TRBV11-3	TRBJ1-1	CASSLHRNTEAFF	TGTGCCAGCAGCTTACACAGGAACACTGAAGCTTTCTTT
.	TRBD2	TRBV4-2	TRBJ2-5	CASSQLERENWVGLQETQYF	TGTGCCAGCAGCCAACTTGAGCGGGAGAATTGGGTGGGGCTTCAAGAGACCCAGTACTTC
.	TRBD1	TRBV5-1	TRBJ2-7	CASSGGQSFNYEQYF	TGCGCCAGCAGCGGGGGACAGTCCTTCAACTACGAGCAGTACTTC
.	TRBD2	TRBV10-3	TRBJ2-7	CAISEFGTSGGYEQYF	TGTGCCATCAGTGAGTTTGGGACTAGCGGGGGCTACGAGCAGTACTTC
.	TRBD1	TRBV5-1	TRBJ1-2	CASSLDWGQGESGYTF	TGCGCCAGCAGCTTGGACTGGGGACAGGGTGAATCTGGCTACACCTTC
.	.	TRBV6-4	TRBJ2-2	CASSGEAGFTGELFF	TGTGCCAGCAGTGGAGAAGCGGGTTTCACCGGGGAGCTGTTTTTT
.	TRBD2	TRBV7-2	TRBJ2-2	CASSFGGGRANTGELFF	TGTGCCAGCAGCTTCGGGGGGGGCAGGGCGAACACCGGGGAGCTGTTTTTT
once	TRBD1	TRBV18	TRBJ1-5	CASSRDRGFSNQPQHF	TGTGCCAGCTCACGCGACAGGGGGTTTAGCAATCAGCCCCAGCATTTT
.	TRBD1	TRBV5-1	TRBJ2-1	CASSLPRTGHEQFF	TGCGCCAGCAGCTTGCCCCGGACAGGGCATGAGCAGTTCTTC
.	.	TRBV14	TRBJ2-3	CASSQDLTDTQYF	TGTGCCAGCAGCCAAGACCTGACAGATACGCAGTATTTT
once	.	TRBV27	TRBJ2-1	CASSSLGGSYNEQFF	TGTGCCAGCAGTTCCTTGGGGGGTTCCTACAATGAGCAGTTCTTC
.	.	TRBV11-2	TRBJ1-3	CASSSRGFEANTIYF	TGTGCCAGCAGCTCAAGGGGATTTGAGGCCAACACCATATATTTT
.	TRBD2	TRBV7-8	TRBJ2-7	CASSGSGGRAYEQYF	TGTGCCAGCAGCGGTTCGGGCGGGAGAGCCTACGAGCAGTACTTC
once	TRBD2	TRBV6-5	TRBJ2-7	CASSYTSSGATYEQYF	TGTGCCAGCAGTTACACCTCTAGCGGAGCAACCTACGAGCAGTACTTC
.	.	TRBV7-2	TRBJ2-3	CASSPEISTDTQYF	TGTGCCAGCAGCCCGGAGATAAGCACAGATACGCAGTATTTT
.	.	TRBV7-9	TRBJ2-1	CASSLGGMLSSYNEQFF	TGTGCCAGCAGCTTAGGCGGCATGTTGAGCTCCTACAATGAGCAGTTCTTC
.	.	TRBV7-3	TRBJ1-1	CASSKSMNTEAFF	TGTGCCAGCAGCAAGAGCATGAACACTGAAGCTTTCTTT
.	TRBD1	TRBV25-1	TRBJ2-5	CASSGTGTGDLGTQYF	TGTGCCAGCAGTGGCACCGGGACAGGTGATTTAGGGACCCAGTACTTC
.	TRBD2	TRBV7-2	TRBJ2-1	CASSLVPGGDNEQFF	TGTGCCAGCAGCTTAGTCCCGGGAGGAGACAATGAGCAGTTCTTC